This TCR beta chain originates from a study of graft-versus-host responses after intestinal transplantation. Assay: immunoSEQ multiplex PCR; the TCRdb copy retains only in-frame clones and omits some. The sample shows 15,000 to 20,000 clones, over 70% of them seen only once. Germline V gives CDR1 MNHEY, CDR2 SVGAGI. CDR3 length: 13 amino acids. Between the trimmed V and J ends, which lost 0 bases and 4 bases, there was a span of 6 bases. As concerns this clone: The sample carries other DNA sequences with the same CDR3.

This chain connects TRBV6-5 to TRBJ1-1; D ambiguous. The source is a human patient who received an intestinal transplant, so some T cells may come from the graft donor. The specimen was PBMCs, collected 14 days after transplant. Here the CDR3 reads CASSYSGGTEAFF. The CDR3 DNA is TGTGCCAGCAGTTACTCCGGCGGCACTGAAGCTTTCTTT.